Sequencing of this T cell receptor beta chain was carried out in a study of cytomegalovirus exposure and HLA in healthy donors. Study outcomes and limitations: As a later analysis showed, a missense DCLRE1C variant was linked to trimming of TCR beta V- and J-genes. Researchers catalogued about 150 TCR beta chains as cytomegalovirus-associated.

This clone has only a few counts. What it binds is not known. Germline CDR1 is SGHTA and CDR2 is FQGNSA. J lost 4 bases, V lost 5 bases, and 6 bases had no gene match. This CDR3 contains 15 residues. Primers included in the PCR were 60 Vbeta and 13 Jbeta primers. Measured with immunoSEQ multiplex PCR; TCRdb has only the in-frame clones, and not every one. This sample yields around 90,000 clones, of which roughly 75% are seen a single time; 7.3% belongs to the top ten. The genes are TRBV7-2 and TRBJ1-2; 11 bases are shared with TRBD1. Sample: PBMCs. This clonotype was obtained from a man aged 30 to 39 in good health and CMV-seronegative. CDR3 DNA sequence: TGTGCCAGCAGCCCTGGACAGGGGGCGTCCTATGGCTACACCTTC. It codes for CASSPGQGASYGYTF.